These T cell receptor beta chains were read from a single sample in a study of CD8+CD57+ T cells in acquired aplastic anemia. One entry per CDR3 protein, called by TCRdb with MiXCR from the reads. The table lists around 290,000 distinct CDR3 sequences, 45% to 65% of them singletons. The specimen was sorted CD4+, CD8+, or CD8+CD57+ T cells (not recorded which) from PBMCs. The source of these receptors is a human donor with aplastic anemia. Both conserved end residues are part of each CDR3. A D gene is named only where the DNA matches it firmly. Size values are once, few and many counts, or a class for expanded clones, and some rows have none.

j_gene | v_gene | abundance | d_gene | CDR3nt | CDR3aa
TRBJ2-4 | TRBV12-3/TRBV12-4 | many | TRBD2 | TGTGCCAGCAGCCCGGGGGGAGCCAAAAACATTCAGTACTTC | CASSPGGAKNIQYF
TRBJ1-6 | TRBV20-1 | NA | TRBD1 | TGCAGTGCTGAAGGACCGGACAGGCGGGAATCACCCCTCCACTTT | CSAEGPDRRESPLHF
TRBJ1-1 | TRBV5-4 | NA | NA | TGTGCCAGCAGCAGGGATACACCAGAAGCTTTCTTT | CASSRDTPEAFF
TRBJ2-5 | TRBV24-1 | NA | NA | TGTGCCACCAGTGGCCGGGTCAGGGAGACCCAGTACTTC | CATSGRVRETQYF
TRBJ1-1 | TRBV10-3 | NA | NA | TGTGCCATCGGTGACCGTATCCCTGAAGCTTTCTTT | CAIGDRIPEAFF
TRBJ1-1 | TRBV7-6 | NA | NA | TGTGCCAGCAGCTTAGCTGGGGCATCGGACACTGAAGCTTTCTTT | CASSLAGASDTEAFF
TRBJ2-7 | TRBV20-1 | NA | NA | TGCAGTGCTAGAGAAGCGGGCACCTACGAGCAGTACTTC | CSAREAGTYEQYF
TRBJ2-1 | TRBV7-2 | NA | TRBD2 | TGTGCCAGCAGCTTAGCGGGGTCCGGGACTAGCGGGAGGCTGGATGAGCAGTTCTTC | CASSLAGSGTSGRLDEQFF
TRBJ1-1 | TRBV2 | NA | TRBD1 | TGTGCCAGCACTAGGGACAGGGGGCAAGGCACTGAAGCTTTCTTT | CASTRDRGQGTEAFF
TRBJ2-1 | TRBV24-1 | few | NA | TGTGCCACCAGTGATTGGGGGGACCAACCAAACAATGAGCAGTTCTTC | CATSDWGDQPNNEQFF
TRBJ2-5 | TRBV5-1 | NA | NA | TGCGCCAGCAGCCCGGCGGTGGGGCAAGAGACCCAGTACTTC | CASSPAVGQETQYF
TRBJ2-5 | TRBV10-3 | NA | NA | TGTGCCATCAGTGAGACGGACTTCGGCCAAGAGACCCAGTACTTC | CAISETDFGQETQYF
TRBJ2-5 | TRBV5-6 | NA | TRBD1 | TGTGCCAGCAGCTTGTGGGGACAGGGTGCGGCGGAGACCCAGTACTTC | CASSLWGQGAAETQYF
TRBJ2-7 | TRBV2 | few | NA | TGTGCCAGCAGTGGCGGCAGCACCTACGAGCAGTACTTC | CASSGGSTYEQYF
TRBJ1-4 | TRBV12-3/TRBV12-4 | NA | TRBD1 | TGTGCCAGCAGTTTCGCCGGGACAGCAACTAATGAAAAACTGTTTTTT | CASSFAGTATNEKLFF
TRBJ2-7 | TRBV4-1 | NA | NA | TGCGCCAGCAGCCCTAGTACTAGCAGGGGGTACGAGCAGTACTTC | CASSPSTSRGYEQYF
TRBJ1-2 | TRBV25-1 | NA | NA | TGTGCCAGCAGTGACGGGCCTAACTATGGCTACACCTTC | CASSDGPNYGYTF
TRBJ2-7 | TRBV20-1 | NA | NA | TGCAGTGCTAGAGACGTGAACTCCTACGAGCAGTACTTC | CSARDVNSYEQYF
TRBJ2-7 | TRBV7-9 | NA | TRBD1 | TGTGCCAGCAGCCCTGAGGACAGGGTAGACGAGCAGTACTTC | CASSPEDRVDEQYF
TRBJ1-2 | TRBV19 | NA | TRBD1 | TGTGCCAGTAGTAAGGCGGGGACAGGGAGGGGAAGCGCCTATGGCTACACCTTC | CASSKAGTGRGSAYGYTF
TRBJ2-6 | TRBV5-1 | many | NA | TGCGCCAGCAGCTTGGAAACAGTCTCACCCAACGTCCTGACTTTC | CASSLETVSPNVLTF
TRBJ2-3 | TRBV7-2 | NA | TRBD2 | TGTGCCAGCAGCAAGACTAGCGGGGTCACAGATACGCAGTATTTT | CASSKTSGVTDTQYF
TRBJ1-2 | TRBV2 | NA | TRBD1 | TGTGCCGGCAGGACGGGACAGGGGGCGAATGGCTACACCTTC | CAGRTGQGANGYTF
TRBJ2-1 | TRBV20-1 | NA | NA | TGCAGTGCTAGCGGGACATCCTACAATGGGCAGTTCTTC | CSASGTSYNGQFF
TRBJ2-7 | TRBV4-1 | many | TRBD1 | TGCGCCAGCAGCCAACCCCGGGACAGGGGGCGCGTTTCAATCTTC | CASSQPRDRGRVSIF
TRBJ1-2 | TRBV20-1 | NA | TRBD1 | TGCAGTGCTAAGACAGGGTCTTTCTATGGCTACACCTTC | CSAKTGSFYGYTF